This T cell receptor beta chain emerged from a study of T cells in localized non-small cell lung cancer. CDR1 and CDR2 from the germline V gene are MDHEN and SYDVKM. The CDR3 totals 14 residues. Deletions cut 5 bases from V and 1 base from J, with 8 bases between. Assay: immunoSEQ multiplex PCR; the TCRdb copy retains only in-frame clones and omits some. This table holds fewer than 750 clones, around 25% found once. Study observations and caveats: Sequence data derive from only one tumor region, so heterogeneity remains possible. There were a median roughly 62 of the top 100 tumor clones appearing in adjacent lung. Among blood samples, higher T cell density accompanied longer overall survival. T cell clonality was highest in uninvolved adjacent lung, above tumor.

Worth noting for this clone: Its antigen is undetermined.

This sequence originates from a woman aged 40-70 years with stage II squamous cell lung carcinoma. V usage is TRBV28 and J usage is TRBJ1-4; D is ambiguous. Sample: lung tumor tissue, taken before any cancer treatment. The CDR3 DNA reads TGTGCCAGCAGTCATCGCGGAACTAATGAAAAACTGTTTTTT. This sequence encodes CASSHRGTNEKLFF.